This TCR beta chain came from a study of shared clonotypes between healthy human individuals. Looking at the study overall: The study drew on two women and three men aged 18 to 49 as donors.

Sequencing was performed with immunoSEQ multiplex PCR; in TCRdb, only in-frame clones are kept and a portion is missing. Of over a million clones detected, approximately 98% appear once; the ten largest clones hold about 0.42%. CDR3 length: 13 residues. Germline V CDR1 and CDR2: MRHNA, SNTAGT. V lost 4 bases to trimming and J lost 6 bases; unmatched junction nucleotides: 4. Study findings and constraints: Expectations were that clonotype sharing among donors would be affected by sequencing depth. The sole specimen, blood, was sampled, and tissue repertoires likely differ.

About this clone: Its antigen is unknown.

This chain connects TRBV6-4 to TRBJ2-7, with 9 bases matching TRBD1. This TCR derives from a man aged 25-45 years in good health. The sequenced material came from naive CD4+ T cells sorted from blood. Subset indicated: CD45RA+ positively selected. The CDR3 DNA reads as TGTGCCAGCAGTGGATCGACAGGGGGCGAGCAGTACTTC. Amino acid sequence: CASSGSTGGEQYF.